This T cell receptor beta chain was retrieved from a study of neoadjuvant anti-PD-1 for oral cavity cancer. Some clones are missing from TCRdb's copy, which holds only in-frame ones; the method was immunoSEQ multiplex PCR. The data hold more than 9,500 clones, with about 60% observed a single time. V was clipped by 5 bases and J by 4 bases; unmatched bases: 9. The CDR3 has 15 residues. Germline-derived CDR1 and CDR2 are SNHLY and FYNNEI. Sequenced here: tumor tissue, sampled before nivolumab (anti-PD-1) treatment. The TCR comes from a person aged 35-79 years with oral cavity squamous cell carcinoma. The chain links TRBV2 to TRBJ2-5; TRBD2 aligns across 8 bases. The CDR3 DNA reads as TGTGCCAGCAGTTACGACGCGGGAGGTCGAGAGACCCAGTACTTC. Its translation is CASSYDAGGRETQYF.